These 16 T cell receptor beta chains originate from one sample sequenced in a study of shared clonotypes between healthy human individuals. This table comes from immunoSEQ multiplex PCR, and its TCRdb copy is limited to in-frame clones, with some not included. The sample has about 1,900,000 clones, less than 95% seen once. As defined, naive CD8 cells were CD45RO-negative and positively selected for CCR7, with terminally differentiated effector memory CD45RA+ cells excluded. The sample consisted of naive CD8+ T cells sorted from blood. The origin of the receptors is a man aged 18 to 30 in good health.

The rearrangement joins TRBV12-5 to TRBJ2-1; either TRBD1 or TRBD2 may fit D (5 bases each). CDR1 LGHNT and CDR2 FRNRAP come from the germline V gene. The CDR3 totals 16 residues. Trimming left V 5 bases short and J 1 base short, with 15 bases between. For the CDR3, the DNA is TGTGCTAGTGGTACAAACCGAGGGGAATCCTACAATGAGCAGTTCTTC. Protein product: CASGTNRGESYNEQFF.

The chain combines TRBV7-9 with TRBJ2-7; D unclear. Germline V gene sequence: CDR1 SEHNR, CDR2 FQNEAQ (reference sequence). The CDR3 has 14 residues. Trimming pared 5 bases from V and 5 bases from J, leaving 16 bases between. The CDR3, as DNA: TGTGCCAGCAGCCTCGAGGCGCTGACTGACGAGCAGTACTTC. Encoded protein: CASSLEALTDEQYF.

The chain links TRBV5-4 to TRBJ1-1, with TRBD1 identical over 7 bases. The CDR3 is made up of 13 amino acids. The germline V gene has CDR1 SGHNT and CDR2 YYREEE (reference sequence). The V gene end was trimmed by 1 base and the J gene end by 4 bases; junction bases not matched to a gene: 1. The CDR3 DNA sequence: TGTGCCAGCAGCTTGTGGGACAGCACTGAAGCTTTCTTT. This sequence encodes CASSLWDSTEAFF.

As regards this clone: The same CDR3 can be traced to other DNA sequences in this sample. The chain couples TRBV29-1 to TRBJ2-3, with a possible D match to TRBD1 (6 bases). CDR1 is SQVTM and CDR2 is ANQGSEA in the germline V gene. V was shortened by 7 bases and J by 0 bases, with 11 bases between the two germline ends. This CDR3 comprises 13 residues. CDR3 DNA sequence: TGCAGCGCGAGAGGGGGTAGCACAGATACGCAGTATTTT. Translation: CSARGGSTDTQYF.

A note on this clone: Within the sample, other DNA sequences also encode this same CDR3. The genes are TRBV27 and TRBJ2-1, with D perhaps TRBD2 (5 bases). The ends were cut back, 0 bases at V and 10 bases at J, with 7 bases in the middle. The CDR3 has 12 amino acids. The germline V gene encodes CDR1 MNHEY and CDR2 SMNVEV (reference sequence). CDR3 in amino acids: CASSLSGGEQFF. DNA for the CDR3: TGTGCCAGCAGTTTATCCGGCGGGGAGCAGTTCTTC.

The chain couples TRBV7-8 to TRBJ2-7; no clear D gene. This CDR3 has 13 amino acids. CDR1 SGHVS and CDR2 FQNEAQ come from the germline V gene. Trimming left V 1 base short and J 6 bases short, with 10 bases between. The CDR3 loop reads CASSLGAGPEQYF. DNA of the CDR3: TGTGCCAGCAGCTTAGGCGCTGGCCCCGAGCAGTACTTC.

On this clone itself: This sample also contains other DNA sequences that code for the same CDR3. The chain couples TRBV9 to TRBJ2-3, with D unclear. Per the germline V gene, CDR1 is SGDLS and CDR2 is YYNGEE. V lost 0 bases, J lost 0 bases, and 8 bases lay in between. The CDR3 is made up of 15 amino acids. The CDR3 DNA reads as TGTGCCAGCAGCGTAGAGGGCGTGAGCACAGATACGCAGTATTTT. It codes for CASSVEGVSTDTQYF.

V is TRBV5-5 and J is TRBJ2-7, with D perhaps matching TRBD2 (6 bases). V lost 0 bases to trimming and J lost 2 bases, with 18 bases between them. CDR3 length equals 17 residues. Germline CDR1 is SGHKS and CDR2 is YYEKEE (reference sequence). The CDR3 DNA reads TGTGCCAGCAGCTTGGCCGGAATTATGGGGGGAACCTACGAGCAGTACTTC. This sequence encodes CASSLAGIMGGTYEQYF.

The chain couples TRBV5-4 to TRBJ2-6, with no clear D. This CDR3 region has 17 residues. Germline loops: CDR1 SGHNT, CDR2 YYREEE (reference sequence). V lost 3 bases and J lost 0, with 13 bases in between. CDR3 DNA: TGTGCCAGCAGCTCAGGACCGTCATTCTCTGGGGCCAACGTCCTGACTTTC. Amino acids: CASSSGPSFSGANVLTF.

The rearrangement uses TRBV18 and TRBJ1-1; tentatively, D is TRBD1 (5 bases). CDR1 and CDR2 (germline): KGHSH, LQKENI. The ends were cut back, 3 bases at V and 1 base at J, with 18 bases in the middle. The CDR3 is 17 residues long. The CDR3, as DNA: TGTGCCAGCTCACCCTCCGGGACGGAGATTACGAACACTGAAGCTTTCTTT. The encoded protein is CASSPSGTEITNTEAFF.

The rearrangement joins TRBV25-1 to TRBJ1-6, with TRBD1 matching over 8 bases. CDR1 is MGHDK, CDR2 SYGVNS, per germline. The V gene end was trimmed by 3 bases and the J gene end by 3 bases; junction bases not matched to a gene: 7. The CDR3 length is 17 residues. CDR3 DNA sequence: TGTGCCAGCAGTGACCGGGACAGGAGTCTCTATAATTCACCCCTCCACTTT. Residues: CASSDRDRSLYNSPLHF.

The chain couples TRBV28 to TRBJ1-6, with 7 bases that match TRBD1. The CDR3 is 18 amino acids. Unmatched junction bases numbered 12, after V lost 5 bases and J lost 2 bases. CDR1 MDHEN and CDR2 SYDVKM come from the germline V gene. CDR3 residues: CASSPPDRIRAYNSPLHF. The CDR3 DNA sequence: TGTGCCAGCAGTCCCCCGGACAGGATCCGGGCCTATAATTCACCCCTCCACTTT.

Of note for this clone: Other nucleotide sequences from this sample produce the same CDR3. The V gene is TRBV27, the J gene TRBJ2-3; TRBD2 agrees at 8 bases. V dropped 2 bases and J dropped 6; count of bases not matched to a gene: 4. Germline values: CDR1 MNHEY, CDR2 SMNVEV (reference sequence). The CDR3 is 14 amino acids. As DNA, the CDR3 is TGTGCCAGCAGTTTAGCGGGAGGAACGGATACGCAGTATTTT. Encoded protein: CASSLAGGTDTQYF.

The chain links TRBV27 to TRBJ1-2; D gene uncertain. The germline CDR1 and CDR2 sequences are MNHEY and SMNVEV (reference sequence). The ends were cut back, 4 bases at V and 7 bases at J, with 13 bases in the middle. CDR3 size: 13 residues. CDR3 region: CASSSEGSGGYTF. In nucleotides, the CDR3 is TGTGCCAGCAGTTCTGAGGGTTCCGGTGGCTACACCTTC.

This clone was counted once. V and J are TRBV4-1 and TRBJ1-2; D is ambiguous. V was clipped by 2 bases and J by 5 bases, with 15 bases between them. This CDR3 is 15 amino acids long. CDR1 MGHRA and CDR2 YSYEKL come from the germline V gene. The CDR3 nucleotides are TGCGCCAGCAGCCAACAGCAGACCGGGTCATATGGCTACACCTTC. Translation gives CASSQQQTGSYGYTF.

V usage is TRBV11-2 and J usage is TRBJ1-1, with D uncertain. Trimming stripped 1 base from V and 4 bases from J, with 10 bases between. Germline V gene lookup returns CDR1 SGHAT and CDR2 FQNNGV. The CDR3 extends over 14 amino acids. The CDR3 here is CASSLVIRSTEAFF. CDR3 DNA sequence: TGTGCCAGCAGCTTAGTAATCAGGAGCACTGAAGCTTTCTTT.